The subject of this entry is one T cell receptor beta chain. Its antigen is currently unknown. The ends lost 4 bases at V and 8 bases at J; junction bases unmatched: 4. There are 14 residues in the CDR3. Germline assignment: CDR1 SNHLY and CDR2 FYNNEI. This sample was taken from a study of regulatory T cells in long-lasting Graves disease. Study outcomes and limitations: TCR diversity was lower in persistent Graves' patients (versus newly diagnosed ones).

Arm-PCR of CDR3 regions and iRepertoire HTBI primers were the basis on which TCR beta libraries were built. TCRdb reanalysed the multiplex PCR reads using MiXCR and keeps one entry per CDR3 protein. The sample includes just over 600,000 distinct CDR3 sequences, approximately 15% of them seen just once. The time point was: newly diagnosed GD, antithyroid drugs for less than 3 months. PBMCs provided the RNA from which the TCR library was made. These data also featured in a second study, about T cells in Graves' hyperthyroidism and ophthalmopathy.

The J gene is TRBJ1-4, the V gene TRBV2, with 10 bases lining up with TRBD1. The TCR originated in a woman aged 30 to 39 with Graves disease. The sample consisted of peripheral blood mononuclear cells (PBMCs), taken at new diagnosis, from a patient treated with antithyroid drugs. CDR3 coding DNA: TGTGCCAGCAGTGTAGGGACAGGGGAAGAAAAACTGTTTTTT. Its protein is CASSVGTGEEKLFF.